This entry features one T cell receptor (beta chain) sequence. These data belong to a study of shared clonotypes between healthy human individuals. Generated by immunoSEQ multiplex PCR, the TCRdb table keeps only in-frame clones and is missing some. This table has about 2 million clones, approximately 94% appearing once. Naive CD8 cells, CD45RO-negative and positively selected for CCR7, excluded terminally differentiated effector memory CD45RA+ cells. V gave up 7 bases and J gave up 5 bases, with 18 bases separating them. The CDR3 is 14 residues long. CDR1 and CDR2 (germline): LNHDA, SQIVND (reference sequence).

The chain recombines TRBV19 with TRBJ2-7, with D maybe TRBD1 (6 bases). The sample taken for sequencing was naive CD8+ T cells sorted from blood. The sequence was collected from a man younger than 35 in good health. The CDR3 protein is CASNTGMVPDEQYF. In DNA form, the CDR3 reads TGTGCCAGTAACACAGGGATGGTCCCTGACGAGCAGTACTTC.